These T cell receptor beta chains were read from a single sample in a study of CD8 T cells in Susac syndrome. TCRdb recomputed calls from the immunoSEQ multiplex PCR reads with MiXCR, one row per CDR3 protein. The sample yields over 100,000 distinct CDR3 sequences, roughly 95% seen once. Sequencing was carried out using CD4+ T cells from PBMCs. The receptors were gathered from a human donor with Susac syndrome. The CDR3 runs from the conserved cysteine through the conserved F or W. D genes are given only for firm matches. The size field is filled for only some rows; it gives once, few, many or a size class.

abundance	j_gene	v_gene	len	d_gene	CDR3aa	CDR3nt
NA	TRBJ2-4	TRBV20-1	17	NA	CSARDRTGAGAKNIQYF	TGCAGTGCTAGAGACCGGACCGGGGCTGGGGCCAAAAACATTCAGTACTTC
NA	TRBJ2-4	TRBV3-1	15	TRBD2	CASSQRGSGENIQYF	TGTGCCAGCAGCCAAAGGGGCAGCGGGGAAAACATTCAGTACTTC
NA	TRBJ1-2	TRBV20-1	13	NA	CSAREERIHGYTF	TGCAGTGCTAGAGAGGAAAGGATCCATGGCTACACCTTC
NA	TRBJ2-1	TRBV9	11	NA	CASSVGLEQFF	TGTGCCAGCAGCGTAGGTCTCGAGCAGTTCTTC
NA	TRBJ1-2	TRBV20-1	15	NA	CSARDRRSANYGYTF	TGCAGTGCTAGAGATCGGAGGTCAGCTAACTATGGCTACACCTTC
NA	TRBJ2-7	TRBV7-8	11	NA	CASSPSYEQYF	TGTGCCAGCAGCCCCTCCTACGAGCAGTACTTC
NA	TRBJ2-7	TRBV6-5	16	TRBD2	CASSSPTSGLSYEQYF	TGTGCCAGCAGTTCCCCGACTAGCGGCCTTTCCTACGAGCAGTACTTC
NA	TRBJ2-1	TRBV5-1	13	TRBD2	CASSLGRGDEQFF	TGCGCCAGCAGCTTGGGCCGGGGGGATGAGCAGTTCTTC
NA	TRBJ1-2	TRBV18	15	NA	CASSPGGGGNYGYTF	TGTGCCAGCTCGCCCGGCGGAGGGGGGAACTATGGCTACACCTTC
NA	TRBJ2-3	TRBV29-1	13	NA	CSLSPNAQNTQYF	TGCAGCTTAAGCCCAAACGCACAGAATACGCAGTATTTT
few	TRBJ2-5	TRBV3-1	14	NA	CASSQGTGQETQYF	TGTGCCAGCAGCCAGGGTACAGGGCAAGAGACCCAGTACTTC
NA	TRBJ2-5	TRBV5-1	14	NA	CASSLVGGTETQYF	TGCGCCAGCAGCTTGGTCGGGGGAACAGAGACCCAGTACTTC
NA	TRBJ2-7	TRBV15	16	TRBD2	CATSRGPREGYYEQYF	TGTGCCACCAGCAGAGGCCCACGGGAGGGTTACTACGAGCAGTACTTC
NA	TRBJ2-3	TRBV2	10	NA	CARNSDTQYF	TGTGCCAGAAACTCAGATACGCAGTATTTT
NA	TRBJ1-4	TRBV20-1	13	TRBD1	CSAAQGANEKLFF	TGCAGTGCTGCACAGGGGGCTAATGAAAAACTGTTTTTT
NA	TRBJ1-2	TRBV12-3/TRBV12-4	16	TRBD1	CASTLVRGEANYGYTF	TGTGCCAGCACCCTCGTCAGGGGGGAGGCTAACTATGGCTACACCTTC
few	TRBJ1-2	TRBV30	14	NA	CAWSVSRRDYGYTF	TGTGCCTGGAGTGTAAGCAGAAGGGACTATGGCTACACCTTC
NA	TRBJ1-2	TRBV6-5	13	TRBD1	CASRPGQGGGYTF	TGTGCCAGCAGGCCCGGACAGGGTGGAGGCTACACCTTC
NA	TRBJ2-1	TRBV19	11	NA	CASGGYNEQFF	TGTGCCAGTGGCGGATACAATGAGCAGTTCTTC
NA	TRBJ2-7	TRBV6-2/TRBV6-3	15	NA	CASSYGGTSSYEQYF	TGTGCCAGCAGTTACGGCGGGACCTCCTCCTACGAGCAGTACTTC
NA	TRBJ2-1	TRBV3-1	15	TRBD2	CASSPVSGSYNEQFF	TGTGCCAGCAGTCCTGTTAGCGGGAGCTACAATGAGCAGTTCTTC
NA	TRBJ2-5	TRBV9	14	NA	CASSVDPGKETQYF	TGTGCCAGCAGCGTAGATCCGGGAAAAGAGACCCAGTACTTC
NA	TRBJ2-4	TRBV9	14	NA	CASSVGGTKNIQYF	TGTGCCAGCAGCGTAGGAGGAACCAAAAACATTCAGTACTTC
NA	TRBJ2-1	TRBV24-1	13	TRBD1	CATGTGAYNEQFF	TGTGCCACCGGGACAGGGGCTTACAATGAGCAGTTCTTC
NA	TRBJ1-1	TRBV4-3	12	NA	CASRRGNTEAFF	TGCGCCAGCAGGCGTGGGAACACTGAAGCTTTCTTT
NA	TRBJ1-5	TRBV28	13	NA	CASSLGLEQPQHF	TGTGCCAGCAGTTTAGGGCTGGAACAGCCCCAGCATTTT
NA	TRBJ1-1	TRBV7-9	15	NA	CASSTRPGVNTEAFF	TGTGCCAGCAGCACCCGCCCCGGGGTAAACACTGAAGCTTTCTTT
NA	TRBJ2-7	TRBV28	15	NA	CASSRPSTLTYEQYF	TGTGCCAGCAGCCGCCCATCCACTCTAACCTACGAGCAGTACTTC
once	TRBJ2-1	TRBV24-1	15	NA	CATSAPKSGADEQFF	TGTGCCACCAGTGCCCCGAAGAGTGGCGCGGATGAGCAGTTCTTC
NA	TRBJ2-7	TRBV5-6	17	NA	CASSLVPLPTRDYEQYF	TGTGCCAGCAGCTTGGTTCCCCTCCCCACCCGTGACTACGAGCAGTACTTC
NA	TRBJ1-2	TRBV5-1	13	NA	CASSLSQKNGYTF	TGCGCCAGCAGCTTGAGTCAGAAGAATGGCTACACCTTC
NA	TRBJ1-5	TRBV4-2	14	NA	CASSKDTRNQPQHF	TGTGCCAGCAGCAAGGATACCCGGAATCAGCCCCAGCATTTT
NA	TRBJ1-5	TRBV7-9	17	NA	CASSLYLDSHSNQPQHF	TGTGCCAGCAGCTTGTACTTGGACAGCCATAGCAATCAGCCCCAGCATTTT
NA	TRBJ2-5	TRBV12-3/TRBV12-4	13	TRBD2	CASWTSGPETQYF	TGTGCCAGCTGGACTAGCGGCCCAGAGACCCAGTACTTC
NA	TRBJ2-5	TRBV28	18	NA	CASSEDPRGSGFRETQYF	TGTGCCAGCAGTGAGGATCCGAGGGGTTCCGGTTTTCGAGAGACCCAGTACTTC
NA	TRBJ2-7	TRBV3-1	15	NA	CASSQQSGSSYEQYF	TGTGCCAGCAGCCAACAGTCTGGTAGCTCCTACGAGCAGTACTTC
once	TRBJ1-5	TRBV19	13	NA	CASSWTVDQPQHF	TGTGCCAGTAGTTGGACAGTTGATCAGCCCCAGCATTTT
NA	TRBJ2-7	TRBV3-1	14	NA	CASSVFEGPYEQYF	TGTGCCAGCAGCGTCTTCGAGGGCCCCTACGAGCAGTACTTC
NA	TRBJ2-3	TRBV30	15	TRBD2	CAFRLAGGPSDTQYF	TGTGCCTTTAGACTAGCGGGAGGGCCCTCAGATACGCAGTATTTT
NA	TRBJ1-2	TRBV10-3	16	TRBD1	CAISDKGQAGGYGYTF	TGTGCCATCAGTGATAAGGGACAGGCCGGTGGCTATGGCTACACCTTC
NA	TRBJ2-3	TRBV18	17	NA	CASSPSAQGSATDTQYF	TGTGCCAGCTCACCGTCCGCCCAGGGGTCTGCGACAGATACGCAGTATTTT
NA	TRBJ2-2	TRBV14	15	TRBD1	CASSLQGAITGELFF	TGTGCCAGCAGCCTCCAGGGGGCAATCACCGGGGAGCTGTTTTTT
NA	TRBJ2-1	TRBV7-8	15	TRBD2	CASSFGTSGNNEQFF	TGTGCCAGCAGCTTCGGGACTAGCGGCAACAATGAGCAGTTCTTC
NA	TRBJ2-7	TRBV7-2	12	NA	CASSSWDYEQYF	TGTGCCAGCAGCTCGTGGGATTACGAGCAGTACTTC
NA	TRBJ2-3	TRBV20-1	12	TRBD1	CSAGTGVDTQYF	TGCAGTGCTGGGACAGGGGTAGATACGCAGTATTTT
NA	TRBJ2-1	TRBV29-1	15	TRBD1	CSVVGQFGRSNEQFF	TGCAGCGTTGTGGGACAGTTCGGACGTAGCAATGAGCAGTTCTTC
NA	TRBJ2-7	TRBV27	14	NA	CASSFTRDPYEQYF	TGTGCCAGCAGTTTCACCAGGGACCCCTACGAGCAGTACTTC
NA	TRBJ2-1	TRBV11-2	13	TRBD2	CASSGTSDSPRFF	TGTGCCAGCAGCGGGACTAGCGACTCACCCCGGTTCTTC
NA	TRBJ1-1	TRBV5-1	10	NA	CASSEPEAFF	TGCGCCAGCAGCGAACCTGAAGCTTTCTTT
NA	TRBJ2-1	TRBV4-1	16	TRBD2	CASSQEVTSGRVEQFF	TGCGCCAGCAGTCAAGAGGTTACTAGCGGGAGAGTTGAGCAGTTCTTC
once	TRBJ1-2	TRBV3-1	15	NA	CASTPGFKGSYGYTF	TGTGCCAGCACCCCGGGGTTTAAGGGTTCCTATGGCTACACCTTC
NA	TRBJ1-1	TRBV6-2/TRBV6-3	12	TRBD1	CASSFVDRAAFF	TGTGCCAGCAGTTTCGTCGACAGGGCCGCTTTCTTT
NA	TRBJ2-6	TRBV4-3	16	NA	CASSQEPGSGANVLTF	TGCGCCAGCAGCCAGGAACCGGGCTCTGGGGCCAACGTCCTGACTTTC
NA	TRBJ2-5	TRBV3-1	18	TRBD2	CASSREPGLAGGGETQYF	TGTGCCAGCAGCCGAGAACCGGGACTAGCGGGAGGAGGAGAGACCCAGTACTTC
NA	TRBJ2-1	TRBV5-6	11	NA	CASSRRGEQFF	TGTGCCAGCAGCCGACGCGGTGAGCAGTTCTTC
NA	TRBJ1-2	TRBV3-1	12	NA	CASSPDGYGYTF	TGTGCCAGCAGCCCCGACGGCTATGGCTACACCTTC
once	TRBJ2-1	TRBV29-1	16	TRBD2	CSVDVGLADSYNEQFF	TGCAGCGTTGACGTCGGACTAGCGGATTCCTACAATGAGCAGTTCTTC
NA	TRBJ2-6	TRBV19	17	TRBD1	CASSSQTGGYGANVLTF	TGTGCCAGTAGTTCCCAGACAGGGGGCTACGGGGCCAACGTCCTGACTTTC